This TCR beta chain was identified in a study of intratumoral heterogeneity in liver cancer. Notes on the research overall: In the full cohort of 11 to 15 patients, the median age was roughly 58 years and the majority of patients were male. RNA-seq, DNA sequencing, TCR-seq and SNP array data from multiple regions of hepatocellular carcinoma specimens were combined in the study to investigate intratumor heterogeneity. The overall cohort comprised 65 to 75 multiregional samples from about 15 HCC patients, with approximately 52 tumoral and approximately 20 adjacent nontumoral regions. The paper's findings and limits, for the study overall: The authors noted a relatively low number of patients and under-sampled tumor-infiltrating lymphocyte representation as limitations.

Early-stage hepatocellular carcinoma was present in all patients, and no therapy was administered to any patient before surgical resection. None of the sampled areas showed macroscopic evidence of necrosis or hemorrhage. In two patients, TCR sequencing (ImmunoSeq) was performed on multiple regions. Each frozen resection tissue sample was taken at least 1 cm away from every other sample. Samples labelled N came from nontumoral liver tissue adjacent to the tumor. The DNeasy blood and tissue kit was used to extract genomic DNA from bulk tissue. TCR beta chain CDR3 regions were sequenced from genomic DNA using the immunoSEQ assay. Rearranged VDJ segments were amplified with primers that anneal to V and J segments. For the original study's pipeline: Clonality and richness metrics were computed with the ImmunoSeq Analyzer software. Fisher's exact test, supplemented by a beta-binomial method for added stringency, was applied to identify differentially abundant clones between regions. This is the immuneACCESS table as TCRdb keeps it, with only in-frame sequences that have V and J called. A part of the clones is gone; compared with another copy, unresolved V genes explain less than half, and the rest is unexplained. V and J calls and clone size are given by that table; D and trimming were obtained from the DNA. Within this sample are some 5,000 clones, with 68% of them counted one time only. The ten largest account for roughly 20% of the sample.

This clone was detected only a few times. Its antigen specificity is not known. Per-base quality was not reported, and no clone a single base away is much larger than it. In the germline V gene, CDR1 corresponds to SNHLY and CDR2 to FYNNEI. From the cysteine through the phenylalanine, the CDR3 covers 15 amino acids. Solely the CDR3 DNA is kept, with 45 bases framed from the first base. A distance of 17 bases separates the germline ends of V and J, which lose 5 bases and 4 bases respectively. This sequence was found in a man in his 70s with hepatocellular carcinoma. The V gene is TRBV2 and the J gene is TRBJ1-2; TRBD1 is perhaps the D gene, given 6 matching bases. The sequencing used tumor-adjacent normal tissue, collected before any cancer treatment. The nucleotide sequence reads as follows: TGTGCCAGCAGTCTAAAGGGGGGGATCGTCTATGGCTACACCTTC. It translates to CASSLKGGIVYGYTF.